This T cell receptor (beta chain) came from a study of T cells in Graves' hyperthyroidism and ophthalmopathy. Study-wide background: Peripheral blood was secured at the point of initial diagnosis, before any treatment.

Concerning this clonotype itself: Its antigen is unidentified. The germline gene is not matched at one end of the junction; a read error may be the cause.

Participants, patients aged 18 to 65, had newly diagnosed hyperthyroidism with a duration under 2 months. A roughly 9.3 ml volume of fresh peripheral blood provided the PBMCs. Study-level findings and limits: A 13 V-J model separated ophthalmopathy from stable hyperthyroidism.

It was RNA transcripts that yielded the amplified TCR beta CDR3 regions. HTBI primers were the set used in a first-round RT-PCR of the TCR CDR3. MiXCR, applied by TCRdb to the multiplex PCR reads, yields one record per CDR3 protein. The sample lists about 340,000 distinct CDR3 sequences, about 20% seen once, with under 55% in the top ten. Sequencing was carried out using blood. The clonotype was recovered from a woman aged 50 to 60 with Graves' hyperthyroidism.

CDR3 coding DNA: TGTGCCAGCAGTTTAGCAGGGAACACTGAAGCTTCCTTT. Protein sequence: CASSLAGNTEASF. V is TRBV12-3 or TRBV12-4 and J is TRBJ1-1; D gene uncertain. The CDR3 has 13 residues.